This T cell receptor beta chain was captured by sequencing in a study of graft-versus-host responses after intestinal transplantation. Graft material was processed, releasing intraepithelial and lamina propria lymphocytes. The CDR3 runs to 15 residues. The germline V gene has CDR1 SGHTA and CDR2 FQGTGA. Assay: immunoSEQ multiplex PCR; the TCRdb copy retains only in-frame clones and omits some. The sample lists approximately 15,000 clones; 77% were seen once. Regarding this clone: The junction and the germline gene differ at one end; a read error may be behind it.

The V call is TRBV7-3, the J call TRBJ2-2; a weak D match, TRBD1 (5 bases). This receptor was taken from a human patient who received an intestinal transplant, so some T cells may come from the graft donor. Sequencing was performed on ileum tissue, taken roughly 26 days after intestinal transplant. This chain's CDR3 is CASSLTAGFSGELFF. CDR3 DNA: TGTGCCAGCAGTTTAACGGCAGGGTTTTCCGGGGAGCTGTTTTTT.